This T cell receptor (beta chain) derives from a study of Graves' ophthalmopathy and Graves' hyperthyroidism. This clonotype was recorded once. As yet, its antigen is unknown. Compared with germline, one end of the junction differs, possibly owing to a read error. CDR3 size: 16 residues. CDR1 is MGHDK and CDR2 is SYGVNS in the germline V gene. General observations from the study: Blood shared most expanded thyroid clonotypes above 0.001 frequency. The model's ophthalmopathy progression predictions had approximately 71% sensitivity and 72.22% specificity.

Amplifying from RNA transcripts, the study obtained TCR beta CDR3 regions. HTBI primers served in a first-round RT-PCR, which a second-round multiplex PCR followed. TCRdb reprocessed the multiplex PCR reads with MiXCR, giving one entry per CDR3 protein. The repertoire consists of 600,000 to 950,000 distinct CDR3 sequences, with 40% occurring once and the leading ten covering approximately 43%. Diagnosis was based on clinical symptoms, serum thyroxine, TRAb, thyroid ultrasound and orbital computed tomography. V usage is TRBV25-1 and J usage is TRBJ1-6; D is undetermined. Sequenced sample: peripheral blood. The TCR originated in an adult man with Graves' ophthalmopathy. The CDR3 spells CASSDSAETYNSPPHF. Written as DNA, the CDR3 is TGTGCCAGCAGTGATAGTGCCGAGACCTATAATTCACCCCCCCACTTT.